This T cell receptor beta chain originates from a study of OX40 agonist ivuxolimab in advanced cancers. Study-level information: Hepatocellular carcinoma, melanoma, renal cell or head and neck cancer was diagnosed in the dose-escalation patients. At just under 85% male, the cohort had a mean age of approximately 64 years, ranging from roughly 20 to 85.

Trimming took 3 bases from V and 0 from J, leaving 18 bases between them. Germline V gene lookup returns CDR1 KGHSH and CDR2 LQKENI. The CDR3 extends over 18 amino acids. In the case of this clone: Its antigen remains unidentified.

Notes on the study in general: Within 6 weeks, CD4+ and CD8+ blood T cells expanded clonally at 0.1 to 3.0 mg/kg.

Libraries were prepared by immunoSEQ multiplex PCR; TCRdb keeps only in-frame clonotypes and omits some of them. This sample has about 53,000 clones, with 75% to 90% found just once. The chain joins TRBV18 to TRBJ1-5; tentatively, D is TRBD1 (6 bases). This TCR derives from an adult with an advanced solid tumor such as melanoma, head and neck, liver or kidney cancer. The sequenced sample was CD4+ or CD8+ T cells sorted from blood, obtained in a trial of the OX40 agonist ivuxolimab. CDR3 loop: CASSPGGGIDNSNQPQHF. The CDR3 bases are TGTGCCAGCTCACCCGGGGGCGGAATTGACAATAGCAATCAGCCCCAGCATTTT.